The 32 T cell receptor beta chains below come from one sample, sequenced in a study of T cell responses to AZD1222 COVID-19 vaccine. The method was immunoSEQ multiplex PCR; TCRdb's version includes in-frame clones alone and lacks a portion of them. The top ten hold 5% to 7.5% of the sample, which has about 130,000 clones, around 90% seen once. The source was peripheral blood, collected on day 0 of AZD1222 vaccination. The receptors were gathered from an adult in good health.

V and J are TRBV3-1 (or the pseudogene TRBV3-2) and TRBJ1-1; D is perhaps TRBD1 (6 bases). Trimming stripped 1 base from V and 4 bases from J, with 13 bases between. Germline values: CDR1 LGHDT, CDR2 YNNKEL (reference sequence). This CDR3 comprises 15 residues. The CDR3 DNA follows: TGTGCCAGCAGCCAAGGTCGGGGGGCGCGCACTGAAGCTTTCTTT. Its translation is CASSQGRGARTEAFF.

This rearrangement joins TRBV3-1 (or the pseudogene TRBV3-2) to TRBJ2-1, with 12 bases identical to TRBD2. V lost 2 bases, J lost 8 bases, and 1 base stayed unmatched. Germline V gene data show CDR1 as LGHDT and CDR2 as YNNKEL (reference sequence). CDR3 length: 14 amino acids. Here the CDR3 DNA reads TGTGCCAGCAGCCAATCTAGCGGGGGGGATGAGCAGTTCTTC. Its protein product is CASSQSSGGDEQFF.

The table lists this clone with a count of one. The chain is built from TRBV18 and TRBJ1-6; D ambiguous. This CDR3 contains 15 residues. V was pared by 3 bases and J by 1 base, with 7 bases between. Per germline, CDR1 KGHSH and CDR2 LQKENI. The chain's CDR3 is CASSPDGSYNSPLHF. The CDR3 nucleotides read TGTGCCAGCTCACCCGACGGGTCCTATAATTCACCCCTCCACTTT.

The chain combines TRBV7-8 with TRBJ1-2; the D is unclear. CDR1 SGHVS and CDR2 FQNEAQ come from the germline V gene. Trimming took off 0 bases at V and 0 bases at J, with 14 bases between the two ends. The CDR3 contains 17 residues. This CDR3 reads CASSLASALVSNYGYTF. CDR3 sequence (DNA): TGTGCCAGCAGCTTAGCGTCCGCTCTTGTATCTAACTATGGCTACACCTTC.

In DNA, the CDR3 is TGTGCCAGCAGCTTATTTCGGGGTATGGACTATGGCTACACCTTC. Translation: CASSLFRGMDYGYTF. The chain couples TRBV7-9 to TRBJ1-2; D ambiguous. The V gene's germline CDR1 is SEHNR and CDR2 FQNEAQ (reference sequence). This CDR3 has 15 amino acids. V shed 2 bases and J shed 3 bases, with 13 bases lying between them.

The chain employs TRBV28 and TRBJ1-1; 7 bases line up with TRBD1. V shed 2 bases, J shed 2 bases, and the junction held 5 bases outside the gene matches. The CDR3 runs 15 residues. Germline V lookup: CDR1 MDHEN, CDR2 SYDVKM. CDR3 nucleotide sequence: TGTGCCAGCAGTTTACAGGGGGGGGGAAACACTGAAGCTTTCTTT. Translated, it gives CASSLQGGGNTEAFF.

CDR3 DNA sequence: TGTGCCAGCAGCGTACAAGCGGTTGGGGCAGGGTGGGCCGGGGAGCTGTTTTTT. This codes for CASSVQAVGAGWAGELFF. The gene calls are TRBV2 and TRBJ2-2; D might be TRBD1 or TRBD2, each matching 5 bases. V gave up 6 bases and J gave up 6 bases, with 26 bases separating them. The CDR3 has 18 residues. Germline CDR1 SNHLY, CDR2 FYNNEI. The variable domain in full, with the rest retrieved from reference TRBV2 and TRBJ2-2, is EPEVTQTPSHQVTQMGQEVILRCVPISNHLYFYWYRQILGQKVEFLVSFYNNEISEKSEIFDDQFSVERPDGSNFTLKIRSTKLEDSAMYFCASSVQAVGAGWAGELFFGEGSRLTVL.

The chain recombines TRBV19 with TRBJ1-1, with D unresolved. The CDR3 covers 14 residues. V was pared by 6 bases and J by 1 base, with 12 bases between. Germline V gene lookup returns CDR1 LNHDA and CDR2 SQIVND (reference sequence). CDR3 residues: CASSSLPTNTEAFF. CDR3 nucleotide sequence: TGTGCCAGTAGCAGCCTCCCGACGAACACTGAAGCTTTCTTT.

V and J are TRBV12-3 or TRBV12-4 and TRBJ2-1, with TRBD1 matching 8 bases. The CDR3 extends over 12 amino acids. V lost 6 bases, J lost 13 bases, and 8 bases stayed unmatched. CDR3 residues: CASSPDRGHQFF. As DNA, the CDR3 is TGTGCCAGCAGCCCAGACAGGGGCCATCAGTTCTTC.

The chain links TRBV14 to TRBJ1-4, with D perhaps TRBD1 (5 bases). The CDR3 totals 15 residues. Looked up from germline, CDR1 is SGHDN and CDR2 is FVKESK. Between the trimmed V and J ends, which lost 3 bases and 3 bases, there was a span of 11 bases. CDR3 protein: CASSQYGTANEKLFF. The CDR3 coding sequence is TGTGCCAGCAGCCAGTACGGGACCGCTAATGAAAAACTGTTTTTT.

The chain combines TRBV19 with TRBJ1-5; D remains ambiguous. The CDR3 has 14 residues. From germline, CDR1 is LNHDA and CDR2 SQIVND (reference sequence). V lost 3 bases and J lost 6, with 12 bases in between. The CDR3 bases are TGTGCCAGTAGTATGAACTCCGTTGGTCAGCCCCAGCATTTT. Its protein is CASSMNSVGQPQHF.

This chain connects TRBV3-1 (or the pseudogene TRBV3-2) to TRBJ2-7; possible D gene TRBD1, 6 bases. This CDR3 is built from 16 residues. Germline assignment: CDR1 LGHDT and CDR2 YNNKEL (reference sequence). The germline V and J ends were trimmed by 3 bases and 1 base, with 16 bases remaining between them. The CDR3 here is CASSQLQGQGSYEQYF. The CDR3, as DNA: TGTGCCAGCAGCCAGCTTCAGGGCCAGGGGTCCTACGAGCAGTACTTC.

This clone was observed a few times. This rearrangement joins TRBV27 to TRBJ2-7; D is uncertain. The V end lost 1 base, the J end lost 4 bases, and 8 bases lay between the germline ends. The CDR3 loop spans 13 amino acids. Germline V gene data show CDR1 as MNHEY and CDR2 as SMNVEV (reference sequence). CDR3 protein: CASSLFFRYEQYF. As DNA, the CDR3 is TGTGCCAGCAGTTTATTTTTTAGGTACGAGCAGTACTTC.

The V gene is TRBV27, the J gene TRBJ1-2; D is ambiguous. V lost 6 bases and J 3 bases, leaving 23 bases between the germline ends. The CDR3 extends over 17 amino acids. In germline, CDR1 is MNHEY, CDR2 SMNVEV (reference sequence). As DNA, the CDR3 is TGTGCCAGCAGGGCCGGGCCAGTCCTTAGTCGTGACTATGGCTACACCTTC. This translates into CASRAGPVLSRDYGYTF.

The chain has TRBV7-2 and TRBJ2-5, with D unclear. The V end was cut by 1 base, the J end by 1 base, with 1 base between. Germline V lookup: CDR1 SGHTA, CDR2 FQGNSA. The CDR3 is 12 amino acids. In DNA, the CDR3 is TGTGCCAGCAGCTTAGGCCAAGAGACCCAGTACTTC. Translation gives CASSLGQETQYF. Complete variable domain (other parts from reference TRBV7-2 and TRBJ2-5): GAGVSQSPSNKVTEKGKDVELRCDPISGHTALYWYRQSLGQGLEFLIYFQGNSAPDKSGLPSDRFSAERTGGSVSTLTIQRTQQEDSAVYLCASSLGQETQYFGPGTRLLVL.

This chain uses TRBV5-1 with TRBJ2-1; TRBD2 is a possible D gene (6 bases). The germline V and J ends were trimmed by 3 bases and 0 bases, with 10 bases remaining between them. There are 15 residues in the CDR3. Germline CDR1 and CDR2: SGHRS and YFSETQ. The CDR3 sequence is CASSWDGGSYNEQFF. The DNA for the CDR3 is TGCGCCAGCAGCTGGGACGGGGGCTCCTACAATGAGCAGTTCTTC.

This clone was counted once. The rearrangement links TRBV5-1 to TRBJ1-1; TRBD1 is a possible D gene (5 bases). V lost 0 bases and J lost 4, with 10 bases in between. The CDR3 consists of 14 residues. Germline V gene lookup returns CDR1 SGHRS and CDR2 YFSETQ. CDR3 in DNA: TGCGCCAGCAGCTTGGTGGGGGAGGGCACTGAAGCTTTCTTT. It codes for CASSLVGEGTEAFF.

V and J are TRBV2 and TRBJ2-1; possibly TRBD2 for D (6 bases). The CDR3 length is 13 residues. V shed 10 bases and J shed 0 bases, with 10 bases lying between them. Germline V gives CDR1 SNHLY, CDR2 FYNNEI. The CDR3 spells CATRGTSYNEQFF. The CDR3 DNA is TGTGCCACCCGGGGGACCTCCTACAATGAGCAGTTCTTC.

The CDR3 DNA sequence: TGTGCCAGCTCATCCTATCAGGGGGAAGCTTTCTTT. Residues: CASSSYQGEAFF. The chain combines TRBV18 with TRBJ1-1; tentative D call: TRBD1 (6 bases). This CDR3 has 12 amino acids. V lost 5 bases to trimming and J lost 8 bases, with 12 bases between them. Germline V gives CDR1 KGHSH, CDR2 LQKENI. Full variable domain (rest looked up from reference TRBV18 and TRBJ1-1): NAGVMQNPRHLVRRRGQEARLRCSPMKGHSHVYWYRQLPEEGLKFMVYLQKENIIDESGMPKERFSAEFPKEGPSILRIQQVVRGDSAAYFCASSSYQGEAFFGQGTRLTVV.

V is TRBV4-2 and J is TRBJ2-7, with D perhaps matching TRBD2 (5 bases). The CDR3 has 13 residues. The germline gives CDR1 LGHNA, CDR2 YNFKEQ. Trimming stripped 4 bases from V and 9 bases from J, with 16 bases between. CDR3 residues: CASSPAGLLGQYF. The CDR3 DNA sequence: TGTGCCAGCAGCCCCGCCGGACTCCTCGGGCAGTACTTC.

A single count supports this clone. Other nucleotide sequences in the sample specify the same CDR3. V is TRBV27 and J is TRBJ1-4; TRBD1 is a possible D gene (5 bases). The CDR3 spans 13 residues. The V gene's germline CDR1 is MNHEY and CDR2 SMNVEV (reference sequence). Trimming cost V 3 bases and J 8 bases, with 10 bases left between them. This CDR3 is CASSLGPWEKLFF. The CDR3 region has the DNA TGTGCCAGCAGTTTGGGACCTTGGGAAAAACTGTTTTTT.

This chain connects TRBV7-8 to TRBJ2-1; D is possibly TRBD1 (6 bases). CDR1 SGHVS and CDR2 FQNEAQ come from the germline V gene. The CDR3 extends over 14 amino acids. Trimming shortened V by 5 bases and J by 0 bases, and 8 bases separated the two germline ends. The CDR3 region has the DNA TGTGCCAGCAGCCACAGGGTCTCCTACAATGAGCAGTTCTTC. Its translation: CASSHRVSYNEQFF.

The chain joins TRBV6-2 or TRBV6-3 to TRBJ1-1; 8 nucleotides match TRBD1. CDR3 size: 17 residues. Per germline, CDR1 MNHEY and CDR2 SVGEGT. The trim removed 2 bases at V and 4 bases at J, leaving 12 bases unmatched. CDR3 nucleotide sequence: TGTGCCAGCAGTTACGACCGGGACAGGCAACGGGGCACTGAAGCTTTCTTT. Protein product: CASSYDRDRQRGTEAFF.

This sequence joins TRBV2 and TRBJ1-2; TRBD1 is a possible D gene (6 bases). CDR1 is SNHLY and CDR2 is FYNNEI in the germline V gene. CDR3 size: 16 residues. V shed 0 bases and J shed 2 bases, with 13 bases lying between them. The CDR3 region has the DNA TGTGCCAGCAGTGAAGCGTTTTGGACAGAGAACTATGGCTACACCTTC. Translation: CASSEAFWTENYGYTF.

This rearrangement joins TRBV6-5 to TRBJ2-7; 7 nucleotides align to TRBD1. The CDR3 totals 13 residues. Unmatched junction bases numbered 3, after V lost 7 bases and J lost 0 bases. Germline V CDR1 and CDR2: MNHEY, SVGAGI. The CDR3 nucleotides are TGTGCCAGCACCAGGACAGGCTCCTACGAGCAGTACTTC. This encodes CASTRTGSYEQYF.

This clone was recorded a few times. CDR3 region: CASRPTDNTEAFF. For the CDR3, the DNA is TGTGCCAGCAGACCTACAGATAACACTGAAGCTTTCTTT. The rearrangement uses TRBV6-5 and TRBJ1-1, with D unclear. The CDR3 has 13 residues. CDR1 is MNHEY and CDR2 is SVGAGI in the germline V gene. V lost 6 bases, J lost 2 bases, and 10 bases lay in between.

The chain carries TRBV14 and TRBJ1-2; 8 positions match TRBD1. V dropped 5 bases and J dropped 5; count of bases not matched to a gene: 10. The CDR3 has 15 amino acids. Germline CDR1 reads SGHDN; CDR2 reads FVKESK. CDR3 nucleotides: TGTGCCAGCAGCTACGGGACAGGAGGGAGTTATGGCTACACCTTC. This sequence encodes CASSYGTGGSYGYTF. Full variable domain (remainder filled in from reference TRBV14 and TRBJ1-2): EAGVTQFPSHSVIEKGQTVTLRCDPISGHDNLYWYRRVMGKEIKFLLHFVKESKQDESGMPNNRFLAERTGGTYSTLKVQPAELEDSGVYFCASSYGTGGSYGYTFGSGTRLTVV.

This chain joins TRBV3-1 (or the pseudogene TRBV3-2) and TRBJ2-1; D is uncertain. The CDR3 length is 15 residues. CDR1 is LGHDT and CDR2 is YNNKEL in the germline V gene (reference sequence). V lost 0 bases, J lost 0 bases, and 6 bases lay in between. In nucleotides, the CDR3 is TGTGCCAGCAGCCAAGATCGTGTCTCCTACAATGAGCAGTTCTTC. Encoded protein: CASSQDRVSYNEQFF.

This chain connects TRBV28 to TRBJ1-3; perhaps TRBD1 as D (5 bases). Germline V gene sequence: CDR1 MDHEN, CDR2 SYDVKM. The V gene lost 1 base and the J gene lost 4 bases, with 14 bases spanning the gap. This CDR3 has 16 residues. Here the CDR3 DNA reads TGTGCCAGCAGTTTATCCGTTCCGGGGGAGGGAAACACCATATATTTT. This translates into CASSLSVPGEGNTIYF.

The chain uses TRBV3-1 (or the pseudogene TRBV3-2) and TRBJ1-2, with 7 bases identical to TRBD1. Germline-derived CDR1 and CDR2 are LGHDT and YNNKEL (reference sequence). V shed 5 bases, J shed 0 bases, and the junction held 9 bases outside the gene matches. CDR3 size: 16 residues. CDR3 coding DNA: TGTGCCAGCAGCAACCACAGGGGACCGTCTAACTATGGCTACACCTTC. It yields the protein CASSNHRGPSNYGYTF.

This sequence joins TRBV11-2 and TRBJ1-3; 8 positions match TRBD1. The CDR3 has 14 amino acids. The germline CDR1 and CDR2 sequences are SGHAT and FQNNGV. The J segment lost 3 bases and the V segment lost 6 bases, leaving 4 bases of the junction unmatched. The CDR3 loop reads CASSRTGNGNTIYF. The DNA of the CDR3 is TGTGCCAGCAGTAGGACAGGGAATGGAAACACCATATATTTT. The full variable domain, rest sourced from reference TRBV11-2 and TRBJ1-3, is EAGVAQSPRYKIIEKRQSVAFWCNPISGHATLYWYQQILGQGPKLLIQFQNNGVVDDSQLPKDRFSAERLKGVDSTLKIQPAKLEDSAVYLCASSRTGNGNTIYFGEGSWLTVV.

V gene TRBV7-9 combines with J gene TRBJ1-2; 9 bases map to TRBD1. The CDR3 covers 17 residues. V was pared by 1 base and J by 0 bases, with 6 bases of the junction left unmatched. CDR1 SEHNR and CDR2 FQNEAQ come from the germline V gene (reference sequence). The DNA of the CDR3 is TGTGCCAGCAGCTTAGGACAGGGGGTAGTGACTAACTATGGCTACACCTTC. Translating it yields CASSLGQGVVTNYGYTF.